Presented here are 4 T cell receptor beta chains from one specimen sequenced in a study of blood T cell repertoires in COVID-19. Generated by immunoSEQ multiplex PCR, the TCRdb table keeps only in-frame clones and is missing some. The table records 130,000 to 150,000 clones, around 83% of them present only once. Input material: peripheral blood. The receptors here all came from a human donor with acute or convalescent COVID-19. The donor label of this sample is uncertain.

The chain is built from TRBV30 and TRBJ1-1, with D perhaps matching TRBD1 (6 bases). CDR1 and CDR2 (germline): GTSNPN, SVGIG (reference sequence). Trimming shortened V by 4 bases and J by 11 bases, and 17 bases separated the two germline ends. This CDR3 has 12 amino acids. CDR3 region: CAWIVVGARAFF. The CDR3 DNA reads TGTGCCTGGATTGTCGTGGGGGCCCGGGCTTTCTTT.

This chain's CDR3 is CASSALGLATDTQYF. CDR3 bases: TGTGCCAGCAGCGCCCTCGGACTAGCTACAGATACGCAGTATTTT. The chain recombines TRBV7-3 with TRBJ2-3, with TRBD2 identical over 8 bases. CDR3 length equals 15 residues. J was trimmed by 3 bases and V by 5 bases; bases with no gene match: 7. Germline-derived CDR1 and CDR2 are SGHTA and FQGTGA.

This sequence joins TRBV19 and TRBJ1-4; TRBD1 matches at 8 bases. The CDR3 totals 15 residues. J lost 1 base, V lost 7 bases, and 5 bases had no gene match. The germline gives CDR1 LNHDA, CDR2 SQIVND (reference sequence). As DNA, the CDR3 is TGTGCCAGTACCTGGACAGGGCGAACTAATGAAAAACTGTTTTTT. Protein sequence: CASTWTGRTNEKLFF.

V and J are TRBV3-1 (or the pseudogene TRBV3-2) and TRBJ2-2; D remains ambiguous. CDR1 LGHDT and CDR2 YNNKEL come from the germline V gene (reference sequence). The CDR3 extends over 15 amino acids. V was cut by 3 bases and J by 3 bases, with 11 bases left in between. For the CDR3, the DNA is TGTGCCAGCAGCCAGGTCACGGGTCACACCGGGGAGCTGTTTTTT. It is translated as CASSQVTGHTGELFF.